This T cell receptor (beta chain) was retrieved from a study of T cells expressing NK-cell markers. As for the study in general: It was sorted CD3+CD56-NKG2C+, CD3+CD56+NKG2C- and CD3+CD56+NKG2C+ T cells that provided the TCR beta repertoires. Seven HCMV-seropositive donors and one seronegative donor made up the eight sequenced donors.

From its re-call of the 5' RACE reads, TCRdb lists each CDR3 protein once, without DNA. The table lists 350,000 to 500,000 distinct CDR3 sequences. Germline V gene data show CDR1 as SGHRS and CDR2 as YFSETQ. This CDR3 has 15 amino acids. The receptor was isolated from a woman between 18 and 75 years old in good health. This chain links TRBV5-1 with TRBJ1-5; there is no DNA to check the TCRdb D call of TRBD1. Sequences were obtained from blood T cells: a sorted CD56 or NKG2C T cell subset, CD4+ or CD8+ T cells, or bulk PBMC T cells (not recorded which). CDR3 region: CASSLLGHSNQPQHF.